The text below deals with one TCR beta chain. The data are from a study of blood T cell repertoires in COVID-19. Study summary: The United States, Italy and Spain supplied acute and convalescent COVID-19 samples.

The repertoire was sequenced with immunoSEQ multiplex PCR; TCRdb's copy has only in-frame clones and lacks some. The data show 300,000 or so clones, with 90% seen just once and approximately 2.9% held by the top ten. The germline CDR1 and CDR2 sequences are MDHEN and SYDVKM. V lost 5 bases to trimming and J lost 0 bases; unmatched junction nucleotides: 6. This CDR3 comprises 16 residues. This TCR was recovered from a woman aged 25 to 39 with COVID-19, enrolled during active disease. The chain recombines TRBV28 with TRBJ2-7, with TRBD2 matching 11 bases. The material sequenced was peripheral blood. This CDR3 is CASSPRLAGRSYEQYF. The DNA for the CDR3 is TGTGCCAGCAGTCCAAGACTAGCGGGGCGCTCCTACGAGCAGTACTTC.